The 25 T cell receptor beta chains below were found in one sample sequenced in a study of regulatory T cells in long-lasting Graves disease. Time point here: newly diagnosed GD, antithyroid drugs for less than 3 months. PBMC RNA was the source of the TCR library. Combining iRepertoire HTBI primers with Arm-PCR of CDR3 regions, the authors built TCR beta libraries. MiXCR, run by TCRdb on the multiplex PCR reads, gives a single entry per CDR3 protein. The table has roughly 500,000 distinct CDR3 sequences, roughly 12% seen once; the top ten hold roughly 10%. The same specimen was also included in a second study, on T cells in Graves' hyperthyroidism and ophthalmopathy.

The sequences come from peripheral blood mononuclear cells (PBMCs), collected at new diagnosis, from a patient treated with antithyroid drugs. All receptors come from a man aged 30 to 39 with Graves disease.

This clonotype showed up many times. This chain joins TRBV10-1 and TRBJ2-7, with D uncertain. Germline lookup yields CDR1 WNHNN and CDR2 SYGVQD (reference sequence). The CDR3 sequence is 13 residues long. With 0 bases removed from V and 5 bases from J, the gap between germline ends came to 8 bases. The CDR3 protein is CASSESPDNEQYF. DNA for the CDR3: TGCGCCAGCAGTGAGTCCCCCGACAACGAGCAGTACTTC.

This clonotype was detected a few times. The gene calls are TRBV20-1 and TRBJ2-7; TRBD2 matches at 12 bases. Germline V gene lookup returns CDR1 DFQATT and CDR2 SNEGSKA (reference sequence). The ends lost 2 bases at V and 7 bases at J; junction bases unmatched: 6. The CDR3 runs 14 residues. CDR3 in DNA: TGCAGTGCTAGAACTAGCGGGAGGTCTTGGGAGCAGTACTTC. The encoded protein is CSARTSGRSWEQYF.

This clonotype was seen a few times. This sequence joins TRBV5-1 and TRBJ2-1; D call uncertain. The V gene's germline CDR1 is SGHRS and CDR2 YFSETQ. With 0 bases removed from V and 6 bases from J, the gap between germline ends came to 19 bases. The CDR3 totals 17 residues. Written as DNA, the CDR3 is TGCGCCAGCAGCTTGGTATTCCGGGCCACTTTATCCAATGAGCAGTTCTTC. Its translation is CASSLVFRATLSNEQFF.

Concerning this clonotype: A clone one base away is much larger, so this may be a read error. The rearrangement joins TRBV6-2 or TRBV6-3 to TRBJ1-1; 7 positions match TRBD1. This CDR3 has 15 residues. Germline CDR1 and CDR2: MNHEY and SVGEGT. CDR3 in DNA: TGTGCCAACAGTTCCTACAGGGGCGCGGGGACTGAAGCTTTCTTT. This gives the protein CANSSYRGAGTEAFF.

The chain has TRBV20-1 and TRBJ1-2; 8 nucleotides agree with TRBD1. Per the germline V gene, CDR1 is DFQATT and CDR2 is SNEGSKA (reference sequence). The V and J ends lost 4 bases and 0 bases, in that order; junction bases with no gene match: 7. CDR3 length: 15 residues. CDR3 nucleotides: TGCAGTGCTATTGACAGGGGCTACGCTAACTATGGCTACACCTTC. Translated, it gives CSAIDRGYANYGYTF.

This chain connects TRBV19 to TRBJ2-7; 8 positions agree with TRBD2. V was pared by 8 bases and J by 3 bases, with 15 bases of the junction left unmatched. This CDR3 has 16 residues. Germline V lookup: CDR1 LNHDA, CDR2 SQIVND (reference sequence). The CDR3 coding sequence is TGTGCCAGTCGAAGGGCTAGGGGACTAGTAAACTACGAGCAGTACTTC. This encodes CASRRARGLVNYEQYF.

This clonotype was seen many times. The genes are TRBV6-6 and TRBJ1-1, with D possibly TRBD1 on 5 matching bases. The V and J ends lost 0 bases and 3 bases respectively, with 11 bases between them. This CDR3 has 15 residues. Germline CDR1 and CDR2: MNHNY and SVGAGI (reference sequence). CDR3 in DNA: TGTGCCAGCAGTTACTCGATGGGGGGGTACACTGAAGCTTTCTTT. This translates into CASSYSMGGYTEAFF.

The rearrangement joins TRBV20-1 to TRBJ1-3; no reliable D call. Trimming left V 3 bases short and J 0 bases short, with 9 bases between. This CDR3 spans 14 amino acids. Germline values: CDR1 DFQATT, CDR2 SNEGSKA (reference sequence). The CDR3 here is CSASLDNSGNTIYF. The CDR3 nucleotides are TGCAGTGCTAGTCTTGACAACTCTGGAAACACCATATATTTT.

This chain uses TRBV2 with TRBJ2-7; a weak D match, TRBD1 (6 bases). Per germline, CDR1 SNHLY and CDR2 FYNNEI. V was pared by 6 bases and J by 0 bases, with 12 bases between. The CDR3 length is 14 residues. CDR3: CASRGRDNSYEQYF. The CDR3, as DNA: TGTGCCAGCAGGGGTAGGGACAACTCCTACGAGCAGTACTTC.

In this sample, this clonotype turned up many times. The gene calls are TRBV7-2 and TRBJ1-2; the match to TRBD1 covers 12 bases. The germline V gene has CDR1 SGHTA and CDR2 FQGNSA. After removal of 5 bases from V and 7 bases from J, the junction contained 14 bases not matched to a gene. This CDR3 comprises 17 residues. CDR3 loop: CASSPGPGQGAAVGYTF. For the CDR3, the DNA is TGTGCCAGCAGCCCAGGGCCGGGACAGGGGGCGGCGGTTGGCTACACCTTC.

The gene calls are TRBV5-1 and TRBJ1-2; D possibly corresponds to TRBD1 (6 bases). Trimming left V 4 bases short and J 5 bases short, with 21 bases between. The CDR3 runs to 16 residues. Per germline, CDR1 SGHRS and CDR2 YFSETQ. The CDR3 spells CASSRGPDSQGYGYTF. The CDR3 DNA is TGCGCCAGCAGCCGGGGCCCCGACAGTCAGGGGTATGGCTACACCTTC.

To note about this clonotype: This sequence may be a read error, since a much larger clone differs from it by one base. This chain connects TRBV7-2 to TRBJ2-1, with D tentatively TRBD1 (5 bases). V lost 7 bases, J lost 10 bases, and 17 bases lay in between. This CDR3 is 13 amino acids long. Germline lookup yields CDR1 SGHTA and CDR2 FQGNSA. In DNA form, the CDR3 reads TGTGCCAGCAACGAAAGGGGTGGGCACGAGCAGTTCTTC. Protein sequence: CASNERGGHEQFF. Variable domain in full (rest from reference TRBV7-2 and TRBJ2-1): GAGVSQSPSNKVTEKGKDVELRCDPISGHTALYWYRQSLGQGLEFLIYFQGNSAPDKSGLPSDRFSAERTGGSVSTLTIQRTQQEDSAVYLCASNERGGHEQFFGPGTRLTVL.

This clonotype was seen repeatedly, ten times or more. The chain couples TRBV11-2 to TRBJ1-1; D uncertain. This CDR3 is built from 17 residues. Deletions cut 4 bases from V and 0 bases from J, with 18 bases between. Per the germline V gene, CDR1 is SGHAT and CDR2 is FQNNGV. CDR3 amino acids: CASSSGGNLVMNTEAFF. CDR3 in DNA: TGTGCCAGCAGCTCAGGAGGGAATTTGGTCATGAACACTGAAGCTTTCTTT.

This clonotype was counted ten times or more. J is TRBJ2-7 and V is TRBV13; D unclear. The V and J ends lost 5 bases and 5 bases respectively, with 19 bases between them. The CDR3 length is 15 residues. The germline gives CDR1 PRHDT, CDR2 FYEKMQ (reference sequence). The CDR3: CASSRLTARLDEQYF. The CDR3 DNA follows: TGTGCCAGCAGCCGACTCACTGCTCGTTTGGACGAGCAGTACTTC.

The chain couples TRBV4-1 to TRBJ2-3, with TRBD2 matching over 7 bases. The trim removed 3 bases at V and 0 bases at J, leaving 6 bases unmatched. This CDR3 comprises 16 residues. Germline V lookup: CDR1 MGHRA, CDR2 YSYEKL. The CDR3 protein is CASSQNLGGSTDTQYF. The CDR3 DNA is TGCGCCAGCAGCCAGAACCTGGGGGGGAGCACAGATACGCAGTATTTT.

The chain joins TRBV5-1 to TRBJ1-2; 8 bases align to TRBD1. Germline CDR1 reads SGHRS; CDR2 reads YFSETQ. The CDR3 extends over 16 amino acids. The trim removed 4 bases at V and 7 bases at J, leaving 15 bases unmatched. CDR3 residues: CASSPAPGQGFGGYTF. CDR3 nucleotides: TGCGCCAGCAGCCCCGCCCCAGGACAGGGATTTGGTGGCTACACCTTC.

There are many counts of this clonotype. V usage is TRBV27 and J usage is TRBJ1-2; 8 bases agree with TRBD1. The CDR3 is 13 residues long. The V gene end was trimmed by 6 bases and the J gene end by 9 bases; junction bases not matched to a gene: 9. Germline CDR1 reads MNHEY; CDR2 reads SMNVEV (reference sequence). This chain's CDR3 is CASSSRGLRSYTF. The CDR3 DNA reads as TGTGCCAGCAGCTCCAGGGGGCTTCGGAGCTACACCTTC.

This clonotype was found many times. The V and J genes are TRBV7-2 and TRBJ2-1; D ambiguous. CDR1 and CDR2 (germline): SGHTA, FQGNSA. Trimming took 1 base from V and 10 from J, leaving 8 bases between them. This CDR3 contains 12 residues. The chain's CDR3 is CASSLVQHEQFF. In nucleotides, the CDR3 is TGTGCCAGCAGCTTAGTACAGCACGAGCAGTTCTTC.

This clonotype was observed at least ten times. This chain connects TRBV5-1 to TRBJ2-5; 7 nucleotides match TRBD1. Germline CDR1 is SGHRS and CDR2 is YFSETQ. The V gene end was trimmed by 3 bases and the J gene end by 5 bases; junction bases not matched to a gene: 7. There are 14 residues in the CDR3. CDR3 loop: CASSSPTGLETQYF. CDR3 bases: TGCGCCAGCAGCTCGCCGACAGGGCTGGAGACCCAGTACTTC.

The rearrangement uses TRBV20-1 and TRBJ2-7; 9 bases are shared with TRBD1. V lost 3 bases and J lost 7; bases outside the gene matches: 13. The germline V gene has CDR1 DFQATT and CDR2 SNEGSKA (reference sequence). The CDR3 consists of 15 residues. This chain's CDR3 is CSASIDGTGFREQYF. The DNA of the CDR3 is TGCAGTGCTAGTATAGACGGGACAGGGTTTAGGGAGCAGTACTTC.

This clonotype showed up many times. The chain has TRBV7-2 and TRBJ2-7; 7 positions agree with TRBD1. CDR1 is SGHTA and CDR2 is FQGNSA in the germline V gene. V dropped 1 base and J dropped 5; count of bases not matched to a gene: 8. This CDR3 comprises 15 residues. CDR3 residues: CASSLEGVGGNEQYF. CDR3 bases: TGTGCCAGCAGCTTAGAAGGGGTAGGGGGCAACGAGCAGTACTTC.

In nucleotides, the CDR3 is TGTGCCAGCATCCGACAGGGGGGGGAATCCTACGAGCAGTACTTC. Translating it yields CASIRQGGESYEQYF. V is TRBV9 and J is TRBJ2-7; TRBD1 agrees at 9 bases. J lost 1 base, V lost 6 bases, and 8 bases had no gene match. CDR1 is SGDLS, CDR2 YYNGEE, per germline. CDR3 length: 15 amino acids.

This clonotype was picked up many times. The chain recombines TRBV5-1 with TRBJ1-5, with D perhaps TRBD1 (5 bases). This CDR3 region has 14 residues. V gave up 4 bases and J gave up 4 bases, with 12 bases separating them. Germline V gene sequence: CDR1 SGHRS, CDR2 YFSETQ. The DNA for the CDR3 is TGCGCCAGCAGCCCTGAAGGGGAGAATCAGCCCCAGCATTTT. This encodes CASSPEGENQPQHF. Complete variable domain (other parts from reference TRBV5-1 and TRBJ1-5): KAGVTQTPRYLIKTRGQQVTLSCSPISGHRSVSWYQQTPGQGLQFLFEYFSETQRNKGNFPGRFSGRQFSNSRSEMNVSTLELGDSALYLCASSPEGENQPQHFGDGTRLSIL.

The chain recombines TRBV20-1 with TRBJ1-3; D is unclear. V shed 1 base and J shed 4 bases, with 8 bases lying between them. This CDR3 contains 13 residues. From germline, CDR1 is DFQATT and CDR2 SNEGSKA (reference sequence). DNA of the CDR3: TGCAGTGCTAGAGCTGACATCGGAAACACCATATATTTT. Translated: CSARADIGNTIYF.

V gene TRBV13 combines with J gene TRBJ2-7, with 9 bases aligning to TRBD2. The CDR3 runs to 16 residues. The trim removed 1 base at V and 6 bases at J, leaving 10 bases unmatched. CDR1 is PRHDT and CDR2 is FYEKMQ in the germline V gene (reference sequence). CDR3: CASSLVGSGSSGEQYF. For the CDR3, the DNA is TGTGCCAGCAGCTTAGTGGGTAGCGGGAGTTCCGGCGAGCAGTACTTC.